These 29 T cell receptor beta chains were all obtained from the same sample, sequenced in a study of blood T cell repertoires in COVID-19. Method: immunoSEQ multiplex PCR; TCRdb's copy keeps in-frame clones and lacks some. The table includes roughly 120,000 clones, about nine tenths detected once. The sample comprised peripheral blood. The receptors stem from a human donor in a cohort sampled during active COVID-19.

The genes are TRBV5-1 and TRBJ2-1; 8 nucleotides match TRBD2. Germline V gene data show CDR1 as SGHRS and CDR2 as YFSETQ. Trimming at V came to 1 base and at J to 2 bases, leaving 17 bases not matched to a gene. The length of the CDR3 is 20 residues. CDR3 bases: TGCGCCAGCAGCTTGTTGACCAGCGGGAGAGGGAAGGGGACCTACAATGAGCAGTTCTTC. Its protein product is CASSLLTSGRGKGTYNEQFF.

V is TRBV6-5 and J is TRBJ2-7, with unresolved D. Trimming removed 6 bases from V and 3 bases from J, with 6 bases in between. The CDR3 extends over 11 amino acids. Germline CDR1 and CDR2: MNHEY and SVGAGI. The DNA of the CDR3 is TGTGCCAGCAGATCCTACTACGAGCAGTACTTC. It encodes CASRSYYEQYF.

The chain is built from TRBV11-2 and TRBJ2-1; 12 positions match TRBD2. The CDR3 spans 17 residues. J gave up 8 bases and V 4 bases, and 12 bases lay outside the gene matches. Per germline, CDR1 SGHAT and CDR2 FQNNGV. CDR3 protein: CASSSDLAGGPGYEQFF. In DNA form, the CDR3 reads TGTGCCAGCAGCTCTGATCTAGCGGGAGGGCCAGGGTATGAGCAGTTCTTC.

This clone was recorded once. The chain has TRBV9 and TRBJ2-3, with 12 nucleotides matching TRBD2. CDR3 size: 17 residues. Germline CDR1 reads SGDLS; CDR2 reads YYNGEE. Unmatched junction bases numbered 6, after V lost 0 bases and J lost 4 bases. The CDR3 sequence is CASSVGASGRGSDTQYF. The CDR3 DNA reads as TGTGCCAGCAGCGTAGGGGCTAGCGGGAGGGGGTCAGATACGCAGTATTTT.

This chain connects TRBV10-3 to TRBJ2-3, with 7 bases that match TRBD2. After removal of 2 bases from V and 4 bases from J, the junction contained 6 bases not matched to a gene. Germline assignment: CDR1 ENHRY and CDR2 SYGVKD. CDR3 length: 15 amino acids. The CDR3 sequence is CAISEGVAGADTQYF. In nucleotides, the CDR3 is TGTGCCATCAGTGAGGGGGTCGCGGGGGCAGATACGCAGTATTTT.

The chain uses TRBV5-1 and TRBJ1-2; D is undetermined. The germline V gene encodes CDR1 SGHRS and CDR2 YFSETQ. V was clipped by 4 bases and J by 3 bases, with 13 bases between them. There are 14 residues in the CDR3. CDR3 region: CASSRPQDDYGYTF. In DNA, the CDR3 is TGCGCCAGCAGCCGACCCCAGGATGACTATGGCTACACCTTC.

V usage is TRBV3-1 (or the pseudogene TRBV3-2) and J usage is TRBJ1-1; 11 bases fit TRBD1. Germline-derived CDR1 and CDR2 are LGHDT and YNNKEL (reference sequence). CDR3 size: 14 residues. Unmatched junction bases numbered 6, after V lost 4 bases and J lost 8 bases. The CDR3: CASSRDGTGGEAFF. In nucleotides, the CDR3 is TGTGCCAGCAGCCGAGATGGGACAGGGGGGGAAGCTTTCTTT.

This clone was detected only once. The chain couples TRBV28 to TRBJ2-7; 9 bases are a match to TRBD1. The germline gives CDR1 MDHEN, CDR2 SYDVKM. J lost 1 base, V lost 3 bases, and 19 bases had no gene match. The CDR3 consists of 20 residues. CDR3 sequence (DNA): TGTGCCAGCAGTTTTCTGAGTCTGTGGGGAGGACAGGGGATTTCCTACGAGCAGTACTTC. Amino acid sequence: CASSFLSLWGGQGISYEQYF.

The chain is built from TRBV9 and TRBJ1-1, with TRBD1 matching over 8 bases. Germline V CDR1 and CDR2: SGDLS, YYNGEE. This CDR3 spans 17 amino acids. Trimming at V came to 0 bases and at J to 8 bases, leaving 15 bases not matched to a gene. This chain's CDR3 is CASSVGYLGTGGQEAFF. CDR3 nucleotide sequence: TGTGCCAGCAGCGTAGGGTACTTAGGTACAGGGGGGCAGGAAGCTTTCTTT.

This chain connects TRBV7-9 to TRBJ2-1; 7 bases map to TRBD1. The CDR3 loop spans 16 amino acids. CDR1 SEHNR and CDR2 FQNEAQ come from the germline V gene (reference sequence). The V segment lost 5 bases and the J segment 5 bases; nucleotides outside the gene matches: 12. Here the CDR3 reads CASSPSGTVRNNEQFF. CDR3 in DNA: TGTGCCAGCAGCCCCTCCGGGACAGTCCGTAACAATGAGCAGTTCTTC.

This clone came up once. The CDR3 DNA sequence: TGCAGTGCTAGTTCTAGGGGGCGGGAAGGTTACAATGAGCAGTTCTTC. Translated: CSASSRGREGYNEQFF. This sequence joins TRBV20-1 and TRBJ2-1; tentatively, D is TRBD1 (7 bases). The germline V and J ends were trimmed by 3 bases and 4 bases, with 19 bases remaining between them. Per germline, CDR1 DFQATT and CDR2 SNEGSKA (reference sequence). The CDR3 totals 16 residues.

The chain uses TRBV30 and TRBJ1-5; D may be TRBD1 (6 bases). With 4 bases removed from V and 2 bases from J, the gap between germline ends came to 12 bases. CDR1 is GTSNPN, CDR2 SVGIG, per germline (reference sequence). This CDR3 is built from 14 residues. DNA of the CDR3: TGTGCCTGGAATGGGGGCAGTGGCAATCAGCCCCAGCATTTT. Protein sequence: CAWNGGSGNQPQHF.

The rearrangement links TRBV5-6 to TRBJ2-7; 7 nucleotides line up with TRBD1. Germline V lookup: CDR1 SGHDT, CDR2 YYEEEE. The CDR3 contains 15 residues. V trimming: 2 bases; J trimming: 6 bases; junction bases outside the gene matches: 11. CDR3: CASSLIYRGPSEQYF. The DNA of the CDR3 is TGTGCCAGCAGCTTAATCTACAGGGGACCTTCCGAGCAGTACTTC. Supplemented by reference TRBV5-6 and TRBJ2-7, the full variable domain reads DAGVTQSPTHLIKTRGQQVTLRCSPKSGHDTVSWYQQALGQGPQFIFQYYEEEERQRGNFPDRFSGHQFPNYSSELNVNALLLGDSALYLCASSLIYRGPSEQYFGPGTRLTVT.

The V gene is TRBV5-1, the J gene TRBJ1-2, with 12 bases matching TRBD1. The CDR3 spans 15 residues. J was trimmed by 6 bases and V by 4 bases; bases with no gene match: 7. Germline V gives CDR1 SGHRS, CDR2 YFSETQ. The CDR3 DNA sequence: TGCGCCAGCAGCAAGGGACAGGGGGCGATTAATGGCTACACCTTC. Its translation is CASSKGQGAINGYTF.

The chain combines TRBV4-1 with TRBJ1-2, with TRBD1 matching over 7 bases. This CDR3 is built from 18 residues. Trimming at V came to 0 bases and at J to 3 bases, leaving 13 bases not matched to a gene. The germline CDR1 and CDR2 sequences are MGHRA and YSYEKL. The CDR3 sequence is CASSQDPPDRAVDYGYTF. The DNA of the CDR3 is TGCGCCAGCAGCCAAGATCCTCCTGACAGGGCTGTGGACTATGGCTACACCTTC.

CDR3 DNA: TGTGCCAGCAGTGGGGGGGGTGCAGGGTGGACCTACGAGCAGTACTTC. Its translation: CASSGGGAGWTYEQYF. The genes are TRBV6-1 and TRBJ2-7; 7 bases fit TRBD2. Per the germline V gene, CDR1 is MNHNS and CDR2 is SASEGT. The junction had 11 bases not matched to a gene; V was cut back by 4 bases and J by 2 bases. The CDR3 length is 16 residues.

V and J are TRBV19 and TRBJ2-1; 9 nucleotides agree with TRBD2. This CDR3 has 16 residues. The germline V gene encodes CDR1 LNHDA and CDR2 SQIVND (reference sequence). V lost 7 bases and J lost 5; bases outside the gene matches: 12. The CDR3 region has the DNA TGTGCCAGTACCCGCCAAGGCGGGAGGGGGAACAATGAGCAGTTCTTC. It encodes CASTRQGGRGNNEQFF.

The rearrangement uses TRBV29-1 and TRBJ2-7; 10 bases map to TRBD1. There are 13 residues in the CDR3. V lost 6 bases to trimming and J lost 5 bases; unmatched junction nucleotides: 7. CDR1 is SQVTM, CDR2 ANQGSEA, per germline. CDR3 bases: TGCAGCGTCGGGGACAGGGGCGTGCACGAGCAGTACTTC. It is translated as CSVGDRGVHEQYF.

This clone was seen just once. The chain has TRBV7-3 and TRBJ2-3; D unclear. V shed 2 bases and J shed 0 bases, with 12 bases lying between them. Germline-derived CDR1 and CDR2 are SGHTA and FQGTGA. The CDR3 loop spans 16 amino acids. CDR3 sequence reads: CASSLPLTSSTDTQYF. DNA for the CDR3: TGTGCCAGCAGCTTACCCTTAACTTCTAGCACAGATACGCAGTATTTT.

V is TRBV27 and J is TRBJ2-1, with 8 bases aligning to TRBD2. V dropped 4 bases and J dropped 5; count of bases not matched to a gene: 13. The germline V gene encodes CDR1 MNHEY and CDR2 SMNVEV (reference sequence). This CDR3 has 17 amino acids. Here the CDR3 reads CASSYGIAGRGNNEQFF. CDR3 in DNA: TGTGCCAGCAGTTACGGGATAGCGGGACGGGGCAACAATGAGCAGTTCTTC.

V usage is TRBV10-1 and J usage is TRBJ2-6; D might be TRBD2 (7 bases). Trimming removed 4 bases at V and 3 bases at J, with 13 bases between. The CDR3 contains 16 residues. CDR1 and CDR2 (germline): WNHNN, SYGVQD (reference sequence). The CDR3 sequence: CASSAGGGFGANVLTF. The CDR3 DNA reads as TGCGCCAGCAGTGCTGGCGGGGGCTTTGGGGCCAACGTCCTGACTTTC.

The CDR3 region is CASSTAGGAGYGYTF. CDR3 coding DNA: TGTGCCAGCAGTACCGCCGGGGGGGCTGGCTATGGCTACACCTTC. The chain combines TRBV6-5 with TRBJ1-2, with a weak D call TRBD1 (6 bases). The CDR3 has 15 residues. In germline, CDR1 is MNHEY, CDR2 SVGAGI. Between the trimmed V and J ends, which lost 5 bases and 4 bases, there was a span of 17 bases.

The rearrangement uses TRBV5-1 and TRBJ1-4; D call uncertain. The germline V and J ends were trimmed by 0 bases and 4 bases, with 7 bases remaining between them. The V gene's germline CDR1 is SGHRS and CDR2 YFSETQ. The CDR3 is made up of 14 amino acids. CDR3 protein: CASSLVPSNEKLFF. In DNA form, the CDR3 reads TGCGCCAGCAGCTTGGTGCCCAGTAATGAAAAACTGTTTTTT.

This clone was counted between two and nine times. The chain joins TRBV28 to TRBJ1-5; D is perhaps TRBD1 (6 bases). The V gene lost 5 bases and the J gene lost 1 base, with 9 bases spanning the gap. The CDR3 totals 14 residues. Germline CDR1 and CDR2: MDHEN and SYDVKM. CDR3 in amino acids: CASSTGTSNQPQHF. The CDR3 DNA sequence: TGTGCCAGCAGTACCGGGACAAGCAATCAGCCCCAGCATTTT.

V and J are TRBV9 and TRBJ2-1; D is perhaps TRBD2 (5 bases). Per germline, CDR1 SGDLS and CDR2 YYNGEE. This CDR3 comprises 14 residues. V was pared by 4 bases and J by 3 bases, with 11 bases between. The CDR3 coding sequence is TGTGCCAGCAGCTTAGGAGGCAGCTACAATGAGCAGTTCTTC. It is translated as CASSLGGSYNEQFF.

The V call is TRBV3-1 (or the pseudogene TRBV3-2), the J call TRBJ2-5, with 7 bases that match TRBD1. Looked up from germline, CDR1 is LGHDT and CDR2 is YNNKEL (reference sequence). V lost 4 bases and J lost 5; bases outside the gene matches: 7. The length of the CDR3 is 14 residues. The CDR3 sequence is CASSPRQGRETQYF. In DNA, the CDR3 is TGTGCCAGCAGCCCGCGACAGGGAAGGGAGACCCAGTACTTC.

This clone has a single count. The CDR3 DNA follows: TGTGCCAGCAGCGATCCCGGTCTTTATAATTCACCCCTCCACTTT. Translation: CASSDPGLYNSPLHF. This sequence joins TRBV3-1 (or the pseudogene TRBV3-2) and TRBJ1-6; D not certain. The V gene's germline CDR1 is LGHDT and CDR2 YNNKEL (reference sequence). Trimming removed 5 bases at V and 4 bases at J, with 12 bases between. This CDR3 has 15 residues.

The V and J genes are TRBV9 and TRBJ2-3; D call uncertain. The V and J ends lost 4 bases and 1 base respectively, with 10 bases between them. The CDR3 has 14 amino acids. The germline gives CDR1 SGDLS, CDR2 YYNGEE. The CDR3 bases are TGTGCCAGCAGCCCCTTCGAGCGCACAGATACGCAGTATTTT. Translation: CASSPFERTDTQYF.

The CDR3 nucleotides are TGTGCCAGCAGCTTTTCAGGGAGCAATCAGCCCCAGCATTTT. Translation gives CASSFSGSNQPQHF. The gene calls are TRBV11-2 and TRBJ1-5, with D possibly TRBD1 on 5 matching bases. CDR3 length equals 14 residues. Trimming pared 3 bases from V and 1 base from J, leaving 7 bases between. Germline CDR1 SGHAT, CDR2 FQNNGV.